The 31 T cell receptor beta chains below come from one sample, sequenced in a study of beta chain features in type 1 diabetes. General study results and limits: TCRB CDR3s from Type 1 diabetes patients were moderately but significantly shorter in all four CD4+ subsets.

For these TCRs, the target antigens are not known. Expressed TCRB transcripts were sequenced because the isolated RNA had all been reverse transcribed beforehand. The data were produced by immunoSEQ multiplex PCR, yet TCRdb's version contains in-frame clones alone and is incomplete. Of under 350,000 clones listed, 13% to 15% were seen once; the top ten hold less than 0.02%. The sequencing sample was made of naive CD4+ T cells from blood. These receptors were obtained from a man under 40 with type 1 diabetes.

The chain employs TRBV9 and TRBJ1-2; 8 bases are a match to TRBD1. From germline, CDR1 is SGDLS and CDR2 YYNGEE. CDR3 length: 15 residues. V was clipped by 3 bases and J by 4 bases; unmatched bases: 8. CDR3 bases: TGTGCCAGCAGCGGAGAGCCCGGACAGGGCTATGGCTACACCTTC. It specifies CASSGEPGQGYGYTF.

In this sample, this clone turned up a few times. Other DNA sequences in this specimen translate into the identical CDR3. This rearrangement joins TRBV5-1 to TRBJ1-5, with 8 bases that match TRBD1. J gave up 4 bases and V 4 bases, and 4 bases lay outside the gene matches. Germline CDR1 and CDR2: SGHRS and YFSETQ. This CDR3 spans 14 amino acids. DNA for the CDR3: TGCGCCAGCAGCCCCGGGACAGGAAATCAGCCCCAGCATTTT. Its translation: CASSPGTGNQPQHF.

In DNA, the CDR3 is TGTGCCAGCAGCTTGGCCACTAGCGGGAACACAGATACGCAGTATTTT. This sequence encodes CASSLATSGNTDTQYF. The chain couples TRBV5-4 to TRBJ2-3; TRBD2 agrees at 10 bases. The CDR3 runs 16 residues. Germline V gene sequence: CDR1 SGHNT, CDR2 YYREEE (reference sequence). V was pared by 0 bases and J by 2 bases, with 3 bases of the junction left unmatched.

This clone showed up just a few times. The V gene is TRBV5-6, the J gene TRBJ1-1; D gene unclear. V dropped 1 base and J dropped 8 bases, with 12 bases sitting between them. The CDR3 has 13 amino acids. The germline CDR1 and CDR2 sequences are SGHDT and YYEEEE. The CDR3: CASSLLRGVEAFF. CDR3 DNA: TGTGCCAGCAGCTTGTTGCGGGGAGTGGAAGCTTTCTTT.

The chain employs TRBV9 and TRBJ2-2; a possible D gene is TRBD1 (6 bases). V lost 6 bases, J lost 0 bases, and 12 bases lay in between. The germline gives CDR1 SGDLS, CDR2 YYNGEE. The CDR3 has 15 residues. CDR3 protein: CASTRDISNTGELFF. In DNA, the CDR3 is TGTGCCAGCACCCGGGACATATCGAACACCGGGGAGCTGTTTTTT. Together with reference TRBV9 and TRBJ2-2, the CDR3 gives the full variable domain: DSGVTQTPKHLITATGQRVTLRCSPRSGDLSVYWYQQSLDQGLQFLIQYYNGEERAKGNILERFSAQQFPDLHSELNLSSLELGDSALYFCASTRDISNTGELFFGEGSRLTVL.

The V call is TRBV25-1, the J call TRBJ1-3, with D perhaps matching TRBD1 (6 bases). From germline, CDR1 is MGHDK and CDR2 SYGVNS. The CDR3 runs to 15 residues. V lost 6 bases and J lost 4, with 16 bases in between. CDR3 amino acids: CASSPGPGDGNTIYF. Written as DNA, the CDR3 is TGTGCCAGCAGCCCCGGGCCAGGGGACGGAAACACCATATATTTT.

The chain joins TRBV18 to TRBJ2-7, with 9 bases that match TRBD1. This CDR3 spans 15 amino acids. Germline CDR1 KGHSH, CDR2 LQKENI. V lost 3 bases and J lost 3; bases outside the gene matches: 6. The CDR3 coding sequence is TGTGCCAGCTCACCGGGACAGGGTGTAATCTACGAGCAGTACTTC. Translating gives CASSPGQGVIYEQYF.

This clone appeared a few times. V usage is TRBV28 and J usage is TRBJ1-5; TRBD1 matches 7 bases. This CDR3 has 14 residues. V was clipped by 6 bases and J by 7 bases; unmatched bases: 9. Germline V lookup: CDR1 MDHEN, CDR2 SYDVKM. The CDR3 is CASRQTGSVQPQHF. CDR3 nucleotide sequence: TGTGCCAGCAGGCAGACAGGGTCTGTGCAGCCCCAGCATTTT.

This clone appeared a few times. The chain employs TRBV28 and TRBJ1-5, with 8 bases identical to TRBD1. The CDR3 loop spans 15 amino acids. V shed 6 bases, J shed 3 bases, and the junction held 7 bases outside the gene matches. Germline CDR1 reads MDHEN; CDR2 reads SYDVKM. CDR3 amino acids: CASRLTGGFNQPQHF. Written as DNA, the CDR3 is TGTGCCAGCAGACTCACAGGGGGGTTCAATCAGCCCCAGCATTTT.

The chain employs TRBV30 and TRBJ2-3; a weak D match, TRBD2 (5 bases). The CDR3 is made up of 15 amino acids. Germline V gene data show CDR1 as GTSNPN and CDR2 as SVGIG (reference sequence). Trimming shortened V by 5 bases and J by 4 bases, and 19 bases separated the two germline ends. CDR3 nucleotide sequence: TGTGCCTGGGGGCCGGTGGTTAGCGAATCAGATACGCAGTATTTT. Translated, it gives CAWGPVVSESDTQYF.

This clone has only a few counts. This chain uses TRBV9 with TRBJ2-2; weak D call: TRBD1 (6 bases). Germline V gives CDR1 SGDLS, CDR2 YYNGEE. Trimming took 4 bases from V and 3 from J, leaving 19 bases between them. The CDR3 has 17 amino acids. CDR3 nucleotides: TGTGCCAGCAGCCTAAGTTGGCAGGGGTGGGACACCGGGGAGCTGTTTTTT. It codes for CASSLSWQGWDTGELFF.

In its sample, this clone was seen a few times. The chain combines TRBV5-1 with TRBJ2-1; 14 nucleotides align to TRBD2. Per the germline V gene, CDR1 is SGHRS and CDR2 is YFSETQ. After removal of 4 bases from V and 7 bases from J, the junction contained 16 bases not matched to a gene. The CDR3 has 19 residues. This chain's CDR3 is CASSRAGLAGGIVYNEQFF. The DNA of the CDR3 is TGCGCCAGCAGCAGAGCAGGACTAGCGGGAGGTATAGTTTATAATGAGCAGTTCTTC. Variable domain in full (rest from reference TRBV5-1 and TRBJ2-1): KAGVTQTPRYLIKTRGQQVTLSCSPISGHRSVSWYQQTPGQGLQFLFEYFSETQRNKGNFPGRFSGRQFSNSRSEMNVSTLELGDSALYLCASSRAGLAGGIVYNEQFFGPGTRLTVL.

In its sample, this clone was seen a few times. The CDR3 loop is CASSQDPRTQYF. For the CDR3, the DNA is TGTGCCAGCAGCCAAGATCCGCGGACCCAGTACTTC. This rearrangement joins TRBV14 to TRBJ2-5; D gene ambiguous. Germline assignment: CDR1 SGHDN and CDR2 FVKESK. Between the trimmed V and J ends, which lost 0 bases and 7 bases, there was a span of 6 bases. The CDR3 is 12 residues long.

The chain joins TRBV28 to TRBJ1-2; 7 bases are a match to TRBD1. V was clipped by 4 bases and J by 8 bases; unmatched bases: 4. Germline V CDR1 and CDR2: MDHEN, SYDVKM. This CDR3 has 12 amino acids. The CDR3 loop is CASSSGQRGYTF. As DNA, the CDR3 is TGTGCCAGCAGTTCGGGACAGAGGGGCTACACCTTC.

This clone was picked up a small number of times. This sequence joins TRBV6-5 and TRBJ2-7; tentatively, D is TRBD2 (6 bases). V was trimmed by 6 bases and J by 3 bases, leaving 18 bases between them. Per germline, CDR1 MNHEY and CDR2 SVGAGI. The CDR3 covers 15 residues. CDR3 loop: CASRATAGPGYEQYF. The CDR3 DNA reads as TGTGCCAGCAGAGCAACTGCGGGACCTGGCTACGAGCAGTACTTC.

This clone was found a few times. The chain carries TRBV5-1 and TRBJ2-3; 15 positions match TRBD2. Germline values: CDR1 SGHRS, CDR2 YFSETQ. Trimming cost V 4 bases and J 5 bases; bases outside gene matches: 5. The CDR3 sequence is 16 residues long. As DNA, the CDR3 is TGCGCCAGCAGCCGGACTAGCGGGAGGGAGGGAGATACGCAGTATTTT. It specifies CASSRTSGREGDTQYF.

V is TRBV5-4 and J is TRBJ1-1; D ambiguous. The CDR3 loop spans 13 amino acids. V was pared by 2 bases and J by 4 bases, with 9 bases between. Looked up from germline, CDR1 is SGHNT and CDR2 is YYREEE (reference sequence). The CDR3 loop is CASSFEQVTEAFF. DNA for the CDR3: TGTGCCAGCAGCTTCGAACAAGTCACTGAAGCTTTCTTT.

The sample holds a few counts of this clone. The chain carries TRBV28 and TRBJ2-1; the match to TRBD1 covers 7 bases. Germline trimming cut 4 bases from V and 7 bases from J; bases unmatched to any gene: 7. CDR1 is MDHEN, CDR2 SYDVKM, per germline. The CDR3 spans 14 residues. The CDR3 DNA follows: TGTGCCAGCAGTTCAGGGGGAGTAAGAAATGAGCAGTTCTTC. Protein sequence: CASSSGGVRNEQFF.

On this clone itself: Distinct nucleotide sequences in the sample also encode this CDR3. The V and J genes are TRBV28 and TRBJ2-3; D unresolved. Germline-derived CDR1 and CDR2 are MDHEN and SYDVKM. CDR3 size: 12 residues. V was clipped by 9 bases and J by 1 base, with 8 bases between them. The CDR3 here is CASRGGTDTQYF. Here the CDR3 DNA reads TGTGCCAGTAGAGGCGGCACAGATACGCAGTATTTT.

This clone was detected only a few times. The V and J genes are TRBV18 and TRBJ2-1; a weak D match, TRBD2 (5 bases). The CDR3 has 15 amino acids. The V gene's germline CDR1 is KGHSH and CDR2 LQKENI. The V end lost 6 bases, the J end lost 0 bases, and 12 bases lay between the germline ends. The CDR3 here is CASSIGVSSYNEQFF. CDR3 coding DNA: TGTGCCAGCTCCATCGGGGTTAGCTCCTACAATGAGCAGTTCTTC.

V and J are TRBV7-2 and TRBJ2-2; TRBD1 matches at 8 bases. This CDR3 contains 15 residues. The germline V gene has CDR1 SGHTA and CDR2 FQGNSA. Trimming removed 5 bases from V and 5 bases from J; junction bases left unmatched: 7. The DNA of the CDR3 is TGTGCCAGCAGCCCCCGGGACAGGCGGACCGGGGAGCTGTTTTTT. Its translation is CASSPRDRRTGELFF.

A few counts support this clone. The rearrangement uses TRBV6-5 and TRBJ1-4; D gene uncertain. The V end was cut by 5 bases, the J end by 5 bases, with 12 bases between. The germline V gene has CDR1 MNHEY and CDR2 SVGAGI. The CDR3 runs 14 residues. The CDR3 DNA reads TGTGCCAGCAGTGCCTGGGAGCGGAATGAAAAACTGTTTTTT. This gives the protein CASSAWERNEKLFF.

The genes are TRBV7-2 and TRBJ2-7; D ambiguous. The V end lost 3 bases, the J end lost 0 bases, and 12 bases lay between the germline ends. The CDR3 totals 15 residues. In germline, CDR1 is SGHTA, CDR2 FQGNSA. The CDR3, as DNA: TGTGCCAGCAGCTTGAGCGTAGGATCCTCCTACGAGCAGTACTTC. Its translation is CASSLSVGSSYEQYF.

V usage is TRBV6-1 and J usage is TRBJ2-3; unclear D gene. V was cut by 2 bases and J by 2 bases, with 11 bases left in between. The CDR3 has 15 amino acids. Germline CDR1 reads MNHNS; CDR2 reads SASEGT. The CDR3 is CASSELFVPTDTQYF. The CDR3, as DNA: TGTGCCAGCAGTGAATTGTTCGTTCCCACAGATACGCAGTATTTT.

This clone was seen a few times. The J gene is TRBJ2-7, the V gene TRBV28, with TRBD2 matching 7 bases. The CDR3 is made up of 14 amino acids. Germline trimming cut 4 bases from V and 3 bases from J; bases unmatched to any gene: 6. CDR1 and CDR2 from the germline V gene are MDHEN and SYDVKM. For the CDR3, the DNA is TGTGCCAGCAGTTCGGGGGGTGTGTACTACGAGCAGTACTTC. The encoded protein is CASSSGGVYYEQYF.

This chain connects TRBV29-1 to TRBJ2-2; D is unclear. This CDR3 contains 16 residues. Trimming took off 3 bases at V and 1 base at J, with 15 bases between the two ends. Germline CDR1 and CDR2: SQVTM and ANQGSEA. CDR3 sequence: CSVDLRFTGNTGELFF. The DNA for the CDR3 is TGCAGCGTTGACTTGCGTTTCACCGGGAACACCGGGGAGCTGTTTTTT.

This chain uses TRBV28 with TRBJ2-5, with 8 bases that match TRBD2. Trimming at V came to 3 bases and at J to 11 bases, leaving 14 bases not matched to a gene. This CDR3 has 15 residues. Germline values: CDR1 MDHEN, CDR2 SYDVKM. CDR3 region: CASSFPGTRVKEQYF. The CDR3 DNA follows: TGTGCCAGCAGTTTCCCCGGGACTAGAGTCAAGGAGCAGTACTTC.

This chain connects TRBV9 to TRBJ1-2; 9 bases are shared with TRBD1. V dropped 0 bases and J dropped 4; count of bases not matched to a gene: 4. This CDR3 is 15 amino acids long. Germline assignment: CDR1 SGDLS and CDR2 YYNGEE. CDR3 sequence: CASSVDRGPVYGYTF. CDR3 nucleotide sequence: TGTGCCAGCAGCGTAGACAGGGGGCCTGTCTATGGCTACACCTTC.

The V and J genes are TRBV29-1 and TRBJ1-5; 7 bases are shared with TRBD1. The V segment lost 6 bases and the J segment 1 base; nucleotides outside the gene matches: 9. The CDR3 covers 15 residues. Germline V CDR1 and CDR2: SQVTM, ANQGSEA. CDR3 region: CSVRDSQMSNQPQHF. CDR3 DNA: TGCAGCGTCCGGGACAGCCAGATGAGCAATCAGCCCCAGCATTTT.

This sequence joins TRBV28 and TRBJ2-5; 7 nucleotides agree with TRBD2. CDR3 length: 17 amino acids. Germline CDR1 reads MDHEN; CDR2 reads SYDVKM. Unmatched junction bases numbered 15, after V lost 3 bases and J lost 5 bases. This chain's CDR3 is CASSFLTAGEVDETQYF. CDR3 DNA: TGTGCCAGCAGTTTCCTCACGGCGGGGGAGGTGGACGAGACCCAGTACTTC.

This clone was detected a few times. V gene TRBV5-1 combines with J gene TRBJ2-1, with 8 bases matching TRBD2. This CDR3 contains 16 residues. CDR1 SGHRS and CDR2 YFSETQ come from the germline V gene. V dropped 4 bases and J dropped 4; count of bases not matched to a gene: 10. The CDR3 coding sequence is TGCGCCAGCAGCCCTGAGGCTAGCGGGCTTTACAATGAGCAGTTCTTC. Translation gives CASSPEASGLYNEQFF. Filled out from reference TRBV5-1 and TRBJ2-1, the complete variable domain reads KAGVTQTPRYLIKTRGQQVTLSCSPISGHRSVSWYQQTPGQGLQFLFEYFSETQRNKGNFPGRFSGRQFSNSRSEMNVSTLELGDSALYLCASSPEASGLYNEQFFGPGTRLTVL.